Listed below are T cell receptor beta chains from one sample, sequenced in a study of beta chain features in type 1 diabetes. Assay used: immunoSEQ multiplex PCR; TCRdb lists only in-frame clones, some missing. Among under 500,000 clones listed, about 29% were seen once. Material: naive CD4+ T cells from blood. These receptors were obtained from a man aged 18 to 35 in good health. Both conserved end residues are part of each CDR3. Each record gives: clone size, D gene, J gene, V gene, CDR3 DNA, CDR3 protein. A D gene is named only where the DNA matches it firmly. A clone size is listed for some rows: how often the clone was seen (once, few, many), or a class if it is expanded.

size: few
D: TRBD2
J: TRBJ2-3
V: TRBV6-5
DNA: TGTGCCAGCAGTTCGCTCGGACTAGCCATGACAGATACGCAGTATTTT
CDR3: CASSSLGLAMTDTQYF

size: few
D: TRBD1
J: TRBJ2-2
V: TRBV10-3
DNA: TGTGCCAACTCGCCCGGGACAGGGACCACCGGGGAGCTGTTTTTT
CDR3: CANSPGTGTTGELFF

size: few
D: NA
J: TRBJ2-5
V: TRBV9
DNA: TGTGCCAGCAGCGTCGCTGCCCCCGTAGAGACCCAGTACTTC
CDR3: CASSVAAPVETQYF

size: NA
D: NA
J: TRBJ2-7
V: TRBV29-1
DNA: TGCAGCGCCGGAGTAGGGTTCTACGAGCAGTACTTC
CDR3: CSAGVGFYEQYF

size: few
D: NA
J: TRBJ2-3
V: TRBV30
DNA: TGTGCCTGGAGCCTAGCGGGCAGGGGGACAGATACGCAGTATTTT
CDR3: CAWSLAGRGTDTQYF

size: few
D: NA
J: TRBJ2-7
V: TRBV30
DNA: TGTGCCTGGAGTGTACAACTGGGGGCCTACGAGCAGTACTTC
CDR3: CAWSVQLGAYEQYF

size: few
D: NA
J: TRBJ2-5
V: TRBV29-1
DNA: TGCAGCGTTGAGTCCGCGGATGGCTTAGAGACCCAGTACTTC
CDR3: CSVESADGLETQYF

size: NA
D: NA
J: TRBJ2-6
V: TRBV7-7
DNA: TGTGCCAGCAGCTCCAGACAGGCCGGGCCACTCTCTGGGGCCAACGTCCTGACTTTC
CDR3: CASSSRQAGPLSGANVLTF

size: NA
D: NA
J: TRBJ1-5
V: TRBV5-1
DNA: TGCGCCAGCAGCTTGGTGGGGGCAGGTCAGCCCCAGCATTTT
CDR3: CASSLVGAGQPQHF

size: NA
D: TRBD2
J: TRBJ2-7
V: TRBV10-2
DNA: TGCGCCAGCAGTTTAGCGGGATCAACCTACGAGCAGTACTTC
CDR3: CASSLAGSTYEQYF

size: few
D: NA
J: TRBJ2-4
V: TRBV30
DNA: TGTGCCTGGAGCCCCGGGAGTCCCAAAAACATTCAGTACTTC
CDR3: CAWSPGSPKNIQYF

size: NA
D: TRBD2
J: TRBJ2-3
V: TRBV7-8
DNA: TGTGCCAGCAGCTTACATCGACTAGCGGTCACAGATACGCAGTATTTT
CDR3: CASSLHRLAVTDTQYF

size: few
D: TRBD2
J: TRBJ2-4
V: TRBV28
DNA: TGTGCCAGCAGTTCGTACTCTAGCGGAGTAGCCAAAAACATTCAGTACTTC
CDR3: CASSSYSSGVAKNIQYF

size: NA
D: TRBD2
J: TRBJ2-7
V: TRBV4-2
DNA: TGTGCCAGCAGCCAAGTGGGACTAGCGGGAGGGCCCTCCTACGAGCAGTACTTC
CDR3: CASSQVGLAGGPSYEQYF

size: NA
D: NA
J: TRBJ2-5
V: TRBV18
DNA: TGTGCCAGCTCACCCAGTGCCGGAACAGGGGAGACCCAGTACTTC
CDR3: CASSPSAGTGETQYF

size: NA
D: TRBD2
J: TRBJ2-1
V: TRBV11-2
DNA: TGTGCCAGCAGCTTCGCTAGCGGTGAGCAGTTCTTC
CDR3: CASSFASGEQFF